Below are 23 T cell receptor beta chains sequenced from a single sample in a study of shared clonotypes between healthy human individuals (dated by TCRdb to the early 2020s). Preparation of the library involved the immunoSEQ multiplex PCR assay. The table was pulled from immuneACCESS by TCRdb, which kept in-frame rearrangements only. Such tables lose some clones; where checked, under half of the loss comes from unresolved V genes, and the rest has no known cause. This sample is represented by more than 450,000 clones; less than 85% of them were singletons. The ten largest clones take up 10% to 15% of the sample. The specimen sequenced was PBMCs. The receptors were sampled from a woman aged 40-49 years in good health. Some clones in this sample may be carry-over from other donors' samples.

The rearrangement links TRBV5-1 to TRBJ2-3, with 9 bases aligning to TRBD2. The CDR3 length is 16 residues. The germline gives CDR1 SGHRS, CDR2 YFSETQ. V lost 0 bases and J lost 5; bases outside the gene matches: 7. CDR3 in DNA: TGCGCCAGCAGCTTGGCCCGAGCGGGAGGTGGAGATACGCAGTATTTT. This sequence encodes CASSLARAGGGDTQYF.

Concerning this clone itself: A single base is all that separates this from a far larger clone, so a read error is likely. Other DNA sequences in the same sample also yield this CDR3. The rearrangement joins TRBV11-2 to TRBJ2-7; TRBD2 might be the D (6 bases). This CDR3 region has 16 residues. The germline V and J ends were trimmed by 5 bases and 6 bases, with 23 bases remaining between them. CDR1 is SGHAT and CDR2 is FQNNGV in the germline V gene. CDR3 sequence: CASSQGLSGLRAEQYF. CDR3 in DNA: TGTGCCAGCAGCCAGGGATTATCGGGACTCCGGGCCGAGCAGTACTTC.

V gene TRBV7-3 combines with J gene TRBJ2-7; 8 bases align to TRBD2. The CDR3 runs 15 residues. The V gene end was trimmed by 2 bases and the J gene end by 2 bases; junction bases not matched to a gene: 5. Germline-derived CDR1 and CDR2 are SGHTA and FQGTGA. The CDR3 DNA sequence: TGTGCCAGCAGCTTACAAGCGGGAGTACCCTACGAGCAGTACTTC. Protein product: CASSLQAGVPYEQYF.

The gene calls are TRBV18 and TRBJ2-3; 8 bases align to TRBD2. The CDR3 runs 18 residues. The V gene's germline CDR1 is KGHSH and CDR2 LQKENI. J lost 4 bases, V lost 2 bases, and 14 bases had no gene match. The CDR3 DNA sequence: TGTGCCAGCTCACCAGGATCTTTGAGCGGGAGAGGGGCAGATACGCAGTATTTT. Protein sequence: CASSPGSLSGRGADTQYF.

This clone was picked up one time. A far larger clone lies a single base away; this is likely a read error. CDR3 in amino acids: CASSFYNEQFF. CDR3 DNA: TGTGCCAGCAGCTTTTACAATGAGCAGTTCTTC. The chain has TRBV13 and TRBJ2-1; no clear D. Germline V gives CDR1 PRHDT, CDR2 FYEKMQ (reference sequence). The CDR3 runs 11 residues. The V and J ends lost 3 bases and 4 bases respectively, with 1 base between them.

There are a few counts of this clone. This chain joins TRBV10-3 and TRBJ2-2; 8 bases map to TRBD2. Looked up from germline, CDR1 is ENHRY and CDR2 is SYGVKD. V shed 5 bases, J shed 4 bases, and the junction held 6 bases outside the gene matches. The CDR3 is 15 residues long. The CDR3 region is CAISIAGIGTGELFF. CDR3 DNA sequence: TGTGCCATCAGTATAGCGGGAATCGGCACCGGGGAGCTGTTTTTT.

V usage is TRBV7-8 and J usage is TRBJ2-7; 9 bases are shared with TRBD1. The CDR3 length is 14 residues. CDR1 and CDR2 (germline): SGHVS, FQNEAQ. After removal of 3 bases from V and 3 bases from J, the junction contained 3 bases not matched to a gene. The CDR3 DNA reads TGTGCCAGCAGCTTGGGACAGGGAAACTACGAGCAGTACTTC. Translated, it gives CASSLGQGNYEQYF.

The chain employs TRBV5-4 and TRBJ2-7; 8 positions agree with TRBD1. Germline CDR1 is SGHNT and CDR2 is YYREEE (reference sequence). CDR3 length: 15 residues. The J segment lost 1 base and the V segment lost 4 bases, leaving 7 bases of the junction unmatched. CDR3 bases: TGTGCCAGCAGCCCTCAGGGGGCGAGGTCCTACGAGCAGTACTTC. Its protein is CASSPQGARSYEQYF.

The chain employs TRBV19 and TRBJ2-2, with D possibly TRBD2 on 6 matching bases. V lost 5 bases to trimming and J lost 3 bases, with 13 bases between them. The CDR3 is 15 residues long. Germline lookup yields CDR1 LNHDA and CDR2 SQIVND (reference sequence). In nucleotides, the CDR3 is TGTGCCAGTAGTCAAGGGACTTGGCACACCGGGGAGCTGTTTTTT. Its translation is CASSQGTWHTGELFF.

As for this clone: The sample contains more than one DNA sequence encoding this CDR3. This chain uses TRBV11-2 with TRBJ1-5, with D uncertain. Germline V gene lookup returns CDR1 SGHAT and CDR2 FQNNGV. V dropped 1 base and J dropped 6 bases, with 7 bases sitting between them. The CDR3 consists of 13 residues. The DNA for the CDR3 is TGTGCCAGCAGCTTAGGAAATGGTCAGCCCCAGCATTTT. It yields the protein CASSLGNGQPQHF.

The V gene is TRBV29-1, the J gene TRBJ1-2; tentative D call: TRBD1 (5 bases). Trimming removed 4 bases at V and 5 bases at J, with 14 bases between. Per the germline V gene, CDR1 is SQVTM and CDR2 is ANQGSEA. The length of the CDR3 is 13 residues. The CDR3 coding sequence is TGCAGCGTTGGCGGGCAGGGATTGTATGGCTACACCTTC. Protein: CSVGGQGLYGYTF.

The DNA of the CDR3 is TGCAGCGTTGAAGCAGGGTACGAGCAGTACTTC. It specifies CSVEAGYEQYF. This chain connects TRBV29-1 to TRBJ2-7; TRBD1 is a possible D gene (5 bases). The CDR3 contains 11 residues. Trimming took 1 base from V and 4 from J, leaving 5 bases between them. Germline values: CDR1 SQVTM, CDR2 ANQGSEA.

This chain joins TRBV7-9 and TRBJ1-1; 7 nucleotides agree with TRBD1. This CDR3 has 14 amino acids. Germline V lookup: CDR1 SEHNR, CDR2 FQNEAQ (reference sequence). With V trimmed by 5 bases and J by 5 bases, 8 bases remained unmatched. DNA for the CDR3: TGTGCCAGCAGCCGACAGGGAGGAGGAACTGAAGCTTTCTTT. Encoded protein: CASSRQGGGTEAFF.

V gene TRBV15 combines with J gene TRBJ1-1, with D maybe TRBD1 (5 bases). V lost 6 bases and J lost 4, with 12 bases in between. This CDR3 is built from 13 residues. CDR1 and CDR2 from the germline V gene are LNHNV and YYDKDF (reference sequence). CDR3 sequence: CATSLQGSTEAFF. CDR3 in DNA: TGTGCCACCAGTCTGCAGGGTTCCACTGAAGCTTTCTTT.

The chain uses TRBV5-8 and TRBJ2-6; 9 nucleotides line up with TRBD1. CDR1 is SGHTS, CDR2 YDEGEE, per germline. Unmatched junction bases numbered 6, after V lost 4 bases and J lost 1 base. This CDR3 has 17 amino acids. The chain's CDR3 is CASSAGTGRSGANVLTF. CDR3 nucleotide sequence: TGTGCCAGCAGCGCCGGGACAGGGCGTTCTGGGGCCAACGTCCTGACTTTC.

This chain uses TRBV5-5 with TRBJ2-7, with D tentatively TRBD2 (6 bases). The CDR3 spans 18 residues. V was pared by 0 bases and J by 3 bases, with 22 bases between. CDR1 is SGHKS and CDR2 is YYEKEE in the germline V gene (reference sequence). The CDR3 region is CASSLDRGIVRKSYEQYF. CDR3 nucleotides: TGTGCCAGCAGCTTGGACCGGGGGATCGTGAGGAAGAGCTACGAGCAGTACTTC. Variable domain in full (rest from reference TRBV5-5 and TRBJ2-7): DAGVTQSPTHLIKTRGQQVTLRCSPISGHKSVSWYQQVLGQGPQFIFQYYEKEERGRGNFPDRFSARQFPNYSSELNVNALLLGDSALYLCASSLDRGIVRKSYEQYFGPGTRLTVT.

The V call is TRBV6-6, the J call TRBJ1-1, with 8 bases lining up with TRBD1. The CDR3 is made up of 13 amino acids. Per the germline V gene, CDR1 is MNHNY and CDR2 is SVGAGI (reference sequence). V dropped 11 bases and J dropped 0; count of bases not matched to a gene: 5. The CDR3 nucleotides read TGTGCCTCTTACAGGGGGATGAACACTGAAGCTTTCTTT. Amino acid sequence: CASYRGMNTEAFF.

This clone was observed a single time. The genes are TRBV11-2 and TRBJ2-1; possibly TRBD1 for D (6 bases). The CDR3 is 16 amino acids. Deletions cut 4 bases from V and 3 bases from J, with 16 bases between. CDR1 is SGHAT, CDR2 FQNNGV, per germline. As DNA, the CDR3 is TGTGCCAGCAGCTCACACTCACAGGGAGACTACAATGAGCAGTTCTTC. This sequence encodes CASSSHSQGDYNEQFF.

CDR3 sequence: CASSRRGLVAETQYF. CDR3 DNA sequence: TGTGCCAGCAGCCGTCGTGGACTAGTGGCAGAGACCCAGTACTTC. The genes are TRBV7-9 and TRBJ2-5; 7 bases agree with TRBD2. The CDR3 is 15 residues long. V dropped 5 bases and J dropped 4; count of bases not matched to a gene: 10. Germline lookup yields CDR1 SEHNR and CDR2 FQNEAQ (reference sequence).

In DNA form, the CDR3 reads TGTGCCAGCAGTCTCCCGAGACAGGGTCTCCCTGGGGCCAACGTCCTGACTTTC. It specifies CASSLPRQGLPGANVLTF. The genes are TRBV28 and TRBJ2-6; 7 bases fit TRBD1. Germline V CDR1 and CDR2: MDHEN, SYDVKM. The V segment lost 5 bases and the J segment 2 bases; nucleotides outside the gene matches: 12. This CDR3 has 18 amino acids.

In its sample, this clone was seen a few times. V usage is TRBV30 and J usage is TRBJ1-1; D not certain. From germline, CDR1 is GTSNPN and CDR2 SVGIG (reference sequence). This CDR3 has 13 residues. Trimming took off 2 bases at V and 6 bases at J, with 13 bases between the two ends. CDR3 sequence: CAWSNGMTPEAFF. The CDR3 bases are TGTGCCTGGAGTAATGGCATGACCCCTGAAGCTTTCTTT.

The chain joins TRBV5-1 to TRBJ1-5, with D possibly TRBD1 on 6 matching bases. V was clipped by 0 bases and J by 4 bases, with 11 bases between them. The germline CDR1 and CDR2 sequences are SGHRS and YFSETQ. The CDR3 is 15 residues long. The CDR3 reads CASSLDTGRNQPQHF. The CDR3 coding sequence is TGCGCCAGCAGCTTGGACACAGGGAGAAATCAGCCCCAGCATTTT.

The genes are TRBV6-5 and TRBJ1-1, with D perhaps TRBD1 (5 bases). The CDR3 runs to 14 residues. Deletions cut 4 bases from V and 4 bases from J, with 13 bases between. Germline CDR1 and CDR2: MNHEY and SVGAGI. The CDR3 here is CASSSNFRATEAFF. CDR3 coding DNA: TGTGCCAGCAGTTCCAATTTCAGGGCCACTGAAGCTTTCTTT.